The 12 T cell receptor beta chains listed next were all sequenced from one sample in a study of blood T cell repertoires in COVID-19. The protocol was immunoSEQ multiplex PCR, while the TCRdb copy is restricted to in-frame clones and leaves out a portion. The sample yields approximately 270,000 clones, over 80% seen once. Input material: PBMCs or T cells enriched from blood (not recorded which). These TCRs come from a woman aged 25 to 39 with acute COVID-19.

The chain uses TRBV9 and TRBJ2-2; TRBD1 matches 9 bases. CDR3 length: 14 amino acids. V lost 3 bases to trimming and J lost 5 bases; unmatched junction nucleotides: 2. In germline, CDR1 is SGDLS, CDR2 YYNGEE. The CDR3 protein is CASSDRGPTGELFF. The CDR3 bases are TGTGCCAGCAGCGACAGGGGGCCGACCGGGGAGCTGTTTTTT.

The chain combines TRBV6-5 with TRBJ2-7, with 9 bases fitting TRBD2. Looked up from germline, CDR1 is MNHEY and CDR2 is SVGAGI. CDR3 length equals 16 residues. V trimming: 2 bases; J trimming: 6 bases; junction bases outside the gene matches: 11. The CDR3 here is CASSYATPGLAGEQYF. The CDR3 DNA reads TGTGCCAGCAGTTACGCCACACCGGGACTAGCAGGCGAGCAGTACTTC.

The chain combines TRBV27 with TRBJ2-2, with D hard to call. The CDR3 extends over 15 amino acids. Germline CDR1 is MNHEY and CDR2 is SMNVEV (reference sequence). Trimming cost V 2 bases and J 4 bases, with 11 bases left between them. The CDR3 spells CASSLGTVVTGELFF. CDR3 DNA: TGTGCCAGCAGTTTAGGTACAGTTGTCACCGGGGAGCTGTTTTTT.

The rearrangement links TRBV5-1 to TRBJ2-3, with 8 bases matching TRBD2. This CDR3 is 17 amino acids long. Germline lookup yields CDR1 SGHRS and CDR2 YFSETQ. J was trimmed by 0 bases and V by 2 bases; bases with no gene match: 8. The CDR3 is CASSFGAAGASTDTQYF. CDR3 DNA: TGCGCCAGCAGCTTTGGGGCAGCGGGGGCTAGCACAGATACGCAGTATTTT.

V usage is TRBV9 and J usage is TRBJ2-1; TRBD2 aligns across 11 bases. CDR1 is SGDLS and CDR2 is YYNGEE in the germline V gene. After removal of 3 bases from V and 7 bases from J, the junction contained 3 bases not matched to a gene. The CDR3 spans 14 residues. The CDR3 coding sequence is TGTGCCAGCAGCGCTAGCGGGAGGTTTAATGAGCAGTTCTTC. Amino acids: CASSASGRFNEQFF.

The genes are TRBV5-5 and TRBJ1-2, with 9 bases fitting TRBD1. The germline CDR1 and CDR2 sequences are SGHKS and YYEKEE (reference sequence). The CDR3 loop spans 14 amino acids. J lost 6 bases, V lost 3 bases, and 6 bases had no gene match. This CDR3 reads CASSSTGTGNGYTF. The CDR3 DNA sequence: TGTGCCAGCAGCTCGACCGGGACAGGGAATGGCTACACCTTC. Variable domain in full (rest from reference TRBV5-5 and TRBJ1-2): DAGVTQSPTHLIKTRGQQVTLRCSPISGHKSVSWYQQVLGQGPQFIFQYYEKEERGRGNFPDRFSARQFPNYSSELNVNALLLGDSALYLCASSSTGTGNGYTFGSGTRLTVV.

This chain uses TRBV19 with TRBJ2-1; D is unclear. The germline V gene encodes CDR1 LNHDA and CDR2 SQIVND (reference sequence). V was trimmed by 4 bases and J by 4 bases, leaving 5 bases between them. The CDR3 spans 12 residues. CDR3 bases: TGTGCCAGTAGTAGCGATTACAATGAGCAGTTCTTC. Amino acid sequence: CASSSDYNEQFF.

The chain combines TRBV28 with TRBJ2-7, with D possibly being TRBD2 (6 bases). V gave up 2 bases and J gave up 3 bases, with 17 bases separating them. The CDR3 loop spans 16 amino acids. The germline CDR1 and CDR2 sequences are MDHEN and SYDVKM. DNA of the CDR3: TGTGCCAGCAGTTTACTCGGCGGGACCGGACTCTACGAGCAGTACTTC. It translates to CASSLLGGTGLYEQYF.

The gene calls are TRBV28 and TRBJ2-1, with 7 bases that match TRBD1. The CDR3 totals 13 residues. J was trimmed by 15 bases and V by 5 bases; bases with no gene match: 13. Germline assignment: CDR1 MDHEN and CDR2 SYDVKM. CDR3 region: CASSLYRQGNLFF. Written as DNA, the CDR3 is TGTGCCAGCAGTCTTTATCGACAGGGAAATCTGTTCTTC.

This clone was picked up a small number of times. The V and J genes are TRBV29-1 and TRBJ2-7; D call uncertain. Trimming shortened V by 5 bases and J by 7 bases, and 12 bases separated the two germline ends. CDR1 and CDR2 (germline): SQVTM, ANQGSEA. This CDR3 is 11 amino acids long. The CDR3 DNA follows: TGCAGCGTTTCTAGGTCTGGGGAGCAGTACTTC. This translates into CSVSRSGEQYF.

The chain employs TRBV6-5 and TRBJ2-1; 9 positions match TRBD2. The trim removed 5 bases at V and 5 bases at J, leaving 7 bases unmatched. The CDR3 consists of 15 residues. Germline CDR1 and CDR2: MNHEY and SVGAGI. The CDR3 DNA sequence: TGTGCCAGCAGTCGAAAGGCGGGAGGGGACAATGAGCAGTTCTTC. Amino acid sequence: CASSRKAGGDNEQFF.

The CDR3 is CASSPPTTGNEKLFF. CDR3 DNA sequence: TGTGCCAGCTCACCACCGACGACAGGGAATGAAAAACTGTTTTTT. This chain links TRBV18 with TRBJ1-4; 7 nucleotides line up with TRBD1. Germline CDR1 and CDR2: KGHSH and LQKENI. There are 15 residues in the CDR3. The V gene end was trimmed by 0 bases and the J gene end by 5 bases; junction bases not matched to a gene: 3.